Sequencing of this T cell receptor (beta chain) was carried out in a study of early T cells in non-severe SARS-CoV-2 infection. On the study more broadly: The input, bulk RNA from unsorted whole blood, was sequenced, and chains were unpaired.

The study, taken as a whole, reports: Using VDJdb, the matching emphasized anti-spike CD8 responses while missing private and CD4 specificities.

To note about this clonotype: Antigen unknown.

This CDR3 is built from 15 residues. V shed 4 bases, J shed 0 bases, and the junction held 3 bases outside the gene matches. The germline gives CDR1 SQVTM, CDR2 ANQGSEA. Attachment of unique molecular identifiers to individual cDNA molecules was performed. TCRdb re-called the 5' RACE reads with MiXCR, one entry per CDR3 protein. This sample has nearly 55,000 distinct CDR3 sequences; roughly 7.1% occur once, and the top ten carry 8% to 11%. The gene calls are TRBV29-1 and TRBJ2-3; 11 nucleotides align to TRBD2. The clonotype comes from an adult who was a healthcare worker with PCR-confirmed SARS-CoV-2 infection or an uninfected control (not recorded which). Sequences were derived from whole blood, sampled at baseline. CDR3 residues: CSVVLAGGSTDTQYF. As DNA, the CDR3 is TGCAGCGTTGTGCTAGCGGGAGGCAGCACAGATACGCAGTATTTT.